These T cell receptor beta chains were read from a single sample in a study of OX40 agonist ivuxolimab in advanced cancers. Libraries were prepared by immunoSEQ multiplex PCR; TCRdb keeps only in-frame clonotypes and omits some of them. The sample records some 33,000 clones, 81% being singletons. The sample here was CD4+ or CD8+ T cells sorted from blood, taken in a trial of the OX40 agonist ivuxolimab. These receptors originate from an adult with an advanced solid tumor such as melanoma, head and neck, liver or kidney cancer. CDR3s include the opening cysteine and the closing phenylalanine or tryptophan. The D gene is left open where the match is weak. The size field is filled for only some rows; it gives once, few, many or a size class.

abundance,d_gene,j_gene,v_gene,CDR3nt,CDR3aa
.,TRBD2,TRBJ2-7,TRBV6-5,TGTGCCAGCAGGCACACTAGCGGGGGGTTGAACGAGCAGTACTTC,CASRHTSGGLNEQYF
.,TRBD1,TRBJ1-6,TRBV6-1,TGTGCCTGCTTAGGACAGGGGCGTTCACCCCTCCACTTT,CACLGQGRSPLHF
.,TRBD2,TRBJ2-1,TRBV5-5,TGTGCCAGCAGCTTGTTCATTCAAGGACTAGCGTTCCAAAATGAGCAGTTCTTC,CASSLFIQGLAFQNEQFF
.,.,TRBJ2-3,TRBV9,TGTGCCAGCAGCGCCCATCCGCGGGGTTTGGGGGCAGATACGCAGTATTTT,CASSAHPRGLGADTQYF
.,TRBD2,TRBJ2-1,TRBV4-1,TGCGCCAGCAGCGGGGGCTACGGGAGGGTCCATGAGCAGTTCTTC,CASSGGYGRVHEQFF
.,.,TRBJ1-2,TRBV5-6,TGTGCCAGCAGCTTGGGGGGGCCCGGCTATGGCTACACCTTC,CASSLGGPGYGYTF
.,.,TRBJ2-1,TRBV7-2,TGTGCCAGCAGCCCCCAGGGTGGCGTCTCCTACAATGAGCAGTTCTTC,CASSPQGGVSYNEQFF
.,TRBD1,TRBJ1-4,TRBV5-1,TGCGCCAGCAGCCTTGGGACAGGGTACGATGAAAAACTGTTTTTT,CASSLGTGYDEKLFF
.,.,TRBJ1-2,TRBV19,TGTGCCAGTAGTTTCCGGGGTCCAGATGGCTACACCTTC,CASSFRGPDGYTF
few,TRBD1,TRBJ1-4,TRBV7-3,TGTGCCAGCAGTCCTACAGGGGGCAGTAATGAAAAACTGTTTTTT,CASSPTGGSNEKLFF
.,.,TRBJ2-7,TRBV28,TGTGCCAGCAGTCCCCGGGGGGCGGTCTCCTACGAGCAGTACTTC,CASSPRGAVSYEQYF
.,.,TRBJ1-6,TRBV19,TGTGCCAGTAGTACTATGGACAGTGGAAATTCACCCCTCCACTTT,CASSTMDSGNSPLHF
.,.,TRBJ2-7,TRBV18,TGTGCCAGCTCAACGGGGACTGAGCAGTACTTC,CASSTGTEQYF
.,.,TRBJ1-2,TRBV4-2,TGTGCCAGCAGCCCACGGGTGTACTATGGCTACACCTTC,CASSPRVYYGYTF
once,.,TRBJ1-4,TRBV2,TGTGCCAGCACCTGGCAGCCTAATGAAAAACTGTTTTTT,CASTWQPNEKLFF
once,.,TRBJ2-3,TRBV7-2,TGTGCCAGCAGCTTAGCGGGCTTGACAGATACGCAGTATTTT,CASSLAGLTDTQYF
.,TRBD2,TRBJ2-3,TRBV5-1,TGCGCCAGCAGCTCAGGACTAGCGGGAGGGCCCACAGATACGCAGTATTTT,CASSSGLAGGPTDTQYF
.,TRBD2,TRBJ2-3,TRBV5-1,TGCGCCAGCAGCCCCGAGCGGGGCGCTACCACAGATACGCAGTATTTT,CASSPERGATTDTQYF
.,TRBD2,TRBJ2-3,TRBV7-2,TGTGCCTTGAGGGTGGTCGGGGGGATCACAGATACGCAGTATTTT,CALRVVGGITDTQYF
.,.,TRBJ2-1,TRBV6-5,TGTGCCAGCGCAAGGTTGGGCCATGAGCAGTTCTTC,CASARLGHEQFF
.,.,TRBJ2-1,TRBV5-1,TGCGCCAGCAGCGGCGCTGGGTTATGGAATGAGCAGTTCTTC,CASSGAGLWNEQFF
.,.,TRBJ2-1,TRBV12-2,TGTGCAAGTCGCCCCCGGGGGCGCAGCTCCTACAATGAGCAGTTCTTC,CASRPRGRSSYNEQFF
.,.,TRBJ2-5,TRBV9,TGTGCCAGCAGCGTAGAGGGTTTCGAGACCCAGTACTTC,CASSVEGFETQYF
.,TRBD2,TRBJ2-1,TRBV5-5,TGTGCCAGCAGAAGCGGGAGTAATGAGCAGTTCTTC,CASRSGSNEQFF
.,.,TRBJ2-7,TRBV4-1,TGCGCCAGCAGCCAAGGGTACAGAAAGCGGGAGTACTTC,CASSQGYRKREYF
.,.,TRBJ2-2,TRBV19,TGTGCCAGTAGTGGGGCCGGGACTTTCACCGGGGAGCTGTTTTTT,CASSGAGTFTGELFF
.,.,TRBJ2-1,TRBV5-1,TGCGCCAGCAGCTTGGGCGACAGAGAGCAGTTCTTC,CASSLGDREQFF
.,.,TRBJ1-2,TRBV20-1,TGCAGTGTCGAAGAAGCGGGGGGCTACACCTTC,CSVEEAGGYTF
.,.,TRBJ2-3,TRBV9,TGTGCCAGCAGCCCCGCTGGCGCTAGCGGCACAGATACGCAGTATTTT,CASSPAGASGTDTQYF
.,TRBD2,TRBJ2-7,TRBV5-1,TGCGCCAGCAGCCCCAGCGGGGGAAACTACGAGCAGTACTTC,CASSPSGGNYEQYF
.,.,TRBJ1-2,TRBV5-4,TGTGCCAGCAGCCGGACGGGGGGACTCTATGGCTACACCTTC,CASSRTGGLYGYTF
.,TRBD2,TRBJ2-7,TRBV7-3,TGTGCCAGCAGCTTGACTAGCGGGAGAAGAGACGAGCAGTACTTC,CASSLTSGRRDEQYF
.,.,TRBJ1-3,TRBV4-3,TGCGCCAGCAGCCCCATGGGAGATTGGGACACCATATATTTT,CASSPMGDWDTIYF
.,TRBD1,TRBJ2-3,TRBV7-3,TGTGCCAGCAGCTCCCAACCGGGACAGGACACAGATACGCAGTATTTT,CASSSQPGQDTDTQYF
.,.,TRBJ1-5,TRBV28,TGTGCCAGCAGCCTAAGTTTCGCAGACCAGCATTTT,CASSLSFADQHF
.,.,TRBJ2-7,TRBV7-8,TGTGCCAGCAGCCAGCAATACGAGCAGTACTTC,CASSQQYEQYF
.,TRBD1,TRBJ1-6,TRBV5-5,TGTGCCAGCAGCCGGGGACAGGTTAATTCACCCCTCCACTTT,CASSRGQVNSPLHF
.,.,TRBJ1-4,TRBV2,TGTGCCAGCAGCCTACTTCAGGGGAATCTGTTTTTT,CASSLLQGNLFF
.,.,TRBJ2-7,TRBV11-2,TGTGCCAGCAGCCTACTAGACTCCTACGAGCAGTACTTC,CASSLLDSYEQYF
.,TRBD1,TRBJ2-1,TRBV29-1,TGCAGCGTTTCCGACAGGGGGTCCCATGAGCAGTTCTTC,CSVSDRGSHEQFF
.,TRBD1,TRBJ1-2,TRBV7-2,TGTGCCAGCAGCTTGACTGCGACAGGGCCCGGCGGCTACACCTTC,CASSLTATGPGGYTF
medium-sized,TRBD1,TRBJ2-1,TRBV7-2,TGTGCCAGCAGCTCCCGACAGGGAAAACGTGAGCAGTTCTTC,CASSSRQGKREQFF
once,TRBD2,TRBJ2-7,TRBV27,TGTGCCAGCAGGTCACCGGGACTAGCCTACGAGCAGTACTTC,CASRSPGLAYEQYF
.,TRBD1,TRBJ1-5,TRBV7-6,TGTGCCAGCAGCTTAACCAGGGGGCCGGATCAGCCCCAGCATTTT,CASSLTRGPDQPQHF
.,.,TRBJ2-1,TRBV21-1,TGTGCCAGCAGCAAAGCTGGGGACTCCCTAAAAGCCGACAATGAGCAGTTCTTC,CASSKAGDSLKADNEQFF
.,.,TRBJ1-4,TRBV5-8,TGTGCCAGCAGCTTGCTAGTCGGGACGGGTGAAAAACTGTTTTTT,CASSLLVGTGEKLFF
.,TRBD1,TRBJ1-4,TRBV27,TGTGCCAGCAGTTTCAGGGGGGATAGCCCAACTAATGAAAAACTGTTTTTT,CASSFRGDSPTNEKLFF
.,TRBD1,TRBJ1-4,TRBV7-9,TGTGCCAGCAGCCCACTCAAGGGGGCGCAGGAAAAACTGTTTTTT,CASSPLKGAQEKLFF
once,TRBD1,TRBJ1-2,TRBV28,TGTGCCAGCAGTCAACAGGGGGCGCAAGGCTACACCTTC,CASSQQGAQGYTF
.,.,TRBJ1-2,TRBV28,TGTGCCAGCACTACAGGGTTTAACTATGGCTACACCTTC,CASTTGFNYGYTF